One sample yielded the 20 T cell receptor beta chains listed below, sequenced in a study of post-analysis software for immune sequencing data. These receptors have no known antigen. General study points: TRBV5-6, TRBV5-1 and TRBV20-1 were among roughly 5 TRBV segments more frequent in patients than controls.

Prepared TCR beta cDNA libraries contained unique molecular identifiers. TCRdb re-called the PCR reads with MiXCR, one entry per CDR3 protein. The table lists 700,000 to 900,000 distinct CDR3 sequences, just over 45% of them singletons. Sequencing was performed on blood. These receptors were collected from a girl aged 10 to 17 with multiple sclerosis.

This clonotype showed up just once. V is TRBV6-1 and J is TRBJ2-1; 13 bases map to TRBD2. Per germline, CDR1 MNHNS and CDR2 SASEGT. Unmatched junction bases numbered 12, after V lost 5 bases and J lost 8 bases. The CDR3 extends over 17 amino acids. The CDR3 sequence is CASSTTSGRAPRHEQFF. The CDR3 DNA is TGTGCCAGCAGTACAACTAGCGGGAGGGCCCCCCGTCATGAGCAGTTCTTC.

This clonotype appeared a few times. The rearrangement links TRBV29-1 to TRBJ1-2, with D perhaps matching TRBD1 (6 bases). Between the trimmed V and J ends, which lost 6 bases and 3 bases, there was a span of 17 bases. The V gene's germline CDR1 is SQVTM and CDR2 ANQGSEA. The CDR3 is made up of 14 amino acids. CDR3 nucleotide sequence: TGCAGCGTGGCTCGGGGGGCTTCTGACTATGGCTACACCTTC. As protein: CSVARGASDYGYTF.

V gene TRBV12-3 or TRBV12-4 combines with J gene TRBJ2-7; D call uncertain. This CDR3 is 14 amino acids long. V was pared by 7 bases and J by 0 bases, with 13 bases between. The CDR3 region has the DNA TGTGCCAGCACCCACCCATCGAGCTCCTACGAGCAGTACTTC. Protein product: CASTHPSSSYEQYF.

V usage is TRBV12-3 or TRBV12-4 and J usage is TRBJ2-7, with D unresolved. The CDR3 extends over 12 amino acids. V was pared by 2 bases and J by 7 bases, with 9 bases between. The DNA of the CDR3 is TGTGCCAGCAGTTTACCCCTAGGTGAGCAGTACTTC. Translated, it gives CASSLPLGEQYF.

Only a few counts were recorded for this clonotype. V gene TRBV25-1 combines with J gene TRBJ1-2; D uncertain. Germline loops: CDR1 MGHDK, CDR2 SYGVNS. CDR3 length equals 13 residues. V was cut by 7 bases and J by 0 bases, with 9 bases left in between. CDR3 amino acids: CASMDLTNYGYTF. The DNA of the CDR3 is TGTGCCAGCATGGACCTCACTAACTATGGCTACACCTTC.

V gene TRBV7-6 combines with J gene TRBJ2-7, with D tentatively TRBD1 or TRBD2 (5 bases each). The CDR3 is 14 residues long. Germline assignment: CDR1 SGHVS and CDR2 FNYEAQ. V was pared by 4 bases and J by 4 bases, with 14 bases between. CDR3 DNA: TGTGCCAGCAGCTCCGGAGGCGCAGGGTACGAGCAGTACTTC. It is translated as CASSSGGAGYEQYF.

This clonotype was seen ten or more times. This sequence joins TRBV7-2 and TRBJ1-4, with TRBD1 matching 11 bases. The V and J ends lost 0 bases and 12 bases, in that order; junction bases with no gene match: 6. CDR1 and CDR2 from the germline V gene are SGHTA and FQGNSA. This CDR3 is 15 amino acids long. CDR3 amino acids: CASSLAVPGQGELFF. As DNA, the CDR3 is TGTGCCAGCAGCTTAGCGGTTCCGGGACAGGGGGAACTGTTTTTT.

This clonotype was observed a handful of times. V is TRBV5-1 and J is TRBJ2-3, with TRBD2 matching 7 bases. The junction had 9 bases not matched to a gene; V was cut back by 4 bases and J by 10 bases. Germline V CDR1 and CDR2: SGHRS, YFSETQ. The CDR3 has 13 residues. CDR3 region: CASSPGTKDPQYF. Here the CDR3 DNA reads TGCGCCAGCAGCCCCGGGACTAAGGATCCGCAGTATTTT.

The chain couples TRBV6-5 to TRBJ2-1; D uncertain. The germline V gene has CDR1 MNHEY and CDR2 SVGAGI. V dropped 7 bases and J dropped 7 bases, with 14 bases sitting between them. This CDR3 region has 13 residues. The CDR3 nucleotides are TGTGCCAGCACCAAGGGATTTTTGAATGAGCAGTTCTTC. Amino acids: CASTKGFLNEQFF.

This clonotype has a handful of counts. This CDR3 reads CASSLGRVGSSSYEQYF. Here the CDR3 DNA reads TGTGCCAGCAGCTTAGGTAGAGTCGGGTCCTCCTCCTACGAGCAGTACTTC. The chain combines TRBV11-2 with TRBJ2-7; no clear D gene. Trimming took 1 base from V and 0 from J, leaving 16 bases between them. The CDR3 contains 17 residues. Germline V gene sequence: CDR1 SGHAT, CDR2 FQNNGV.

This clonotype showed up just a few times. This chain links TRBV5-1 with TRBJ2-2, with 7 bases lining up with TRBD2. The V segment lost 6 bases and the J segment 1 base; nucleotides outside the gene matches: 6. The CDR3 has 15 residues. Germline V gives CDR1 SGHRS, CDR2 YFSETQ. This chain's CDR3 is CASKLLAENTGELFF. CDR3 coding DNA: TGCGCCAGCAAATTGCTAGCGGAGAACACCGGGGAGCTGTTTTTT.

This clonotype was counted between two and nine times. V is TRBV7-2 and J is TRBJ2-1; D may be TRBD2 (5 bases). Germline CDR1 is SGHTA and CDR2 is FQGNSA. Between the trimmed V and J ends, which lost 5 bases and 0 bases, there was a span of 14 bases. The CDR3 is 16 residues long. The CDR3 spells CASSRTLGSSYNEQFF. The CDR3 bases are TGTGCCAGCAGCCGGACTTTAGGAAGCTCCTACAATGAGCAGTTCTTC.

This CDR3 reads CASHLASSYNEQFF. CDR3 bases: TGCGCCAGCCATCTGGCGAGCTCCTACAATGAGCAGTTCTTC. The chain recombines TRBV5-1 with TRBJ2-1, with no clear D. The CDR3 consists of 14 residues. Trimming stripped 7 bases from V and 0 bases from J, with 11 bases between. Per germline, CDR1 SGHRS and CDR2 YFSETQ.

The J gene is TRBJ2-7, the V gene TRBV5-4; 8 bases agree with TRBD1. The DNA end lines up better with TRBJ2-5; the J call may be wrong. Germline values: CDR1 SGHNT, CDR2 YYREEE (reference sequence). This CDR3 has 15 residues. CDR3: CASRSQGAYQETQYF. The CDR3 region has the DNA TGTGCCAGCAGGTCGCAGGGGGCGTACCAAGAGACCCAGTACTTC.

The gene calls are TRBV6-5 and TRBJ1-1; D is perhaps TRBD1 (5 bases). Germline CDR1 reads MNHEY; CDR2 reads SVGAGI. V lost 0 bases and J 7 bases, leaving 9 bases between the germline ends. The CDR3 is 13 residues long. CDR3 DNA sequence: TGTGCCAGCAGTTACTCGACAACAGGTGAAGCTTTCTTT. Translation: CASSYSTTGEAFF.

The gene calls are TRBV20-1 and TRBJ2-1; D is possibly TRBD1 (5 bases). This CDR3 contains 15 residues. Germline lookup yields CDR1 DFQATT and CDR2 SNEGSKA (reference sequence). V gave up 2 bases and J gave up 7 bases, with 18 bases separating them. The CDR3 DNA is TGCAGTGCTAGATTCCCCCAGGGTTTGTTGAATGAGCAGTTCTTC. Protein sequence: CSARFPQGLLNEQFF.

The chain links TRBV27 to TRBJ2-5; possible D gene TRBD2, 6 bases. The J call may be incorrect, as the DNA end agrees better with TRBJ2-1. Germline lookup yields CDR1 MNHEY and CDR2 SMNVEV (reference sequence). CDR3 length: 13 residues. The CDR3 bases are TGTGCCAGCAGTTTTCGGGAGTACGAGACCCAGTTCTTC. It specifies CASSFREYETQFF.

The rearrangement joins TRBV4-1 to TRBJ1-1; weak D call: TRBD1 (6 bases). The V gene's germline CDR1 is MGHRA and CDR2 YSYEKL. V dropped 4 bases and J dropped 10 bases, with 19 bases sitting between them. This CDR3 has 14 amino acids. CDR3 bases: TGCGCCAGCAGCCCGGGACACAAGGTGGGGGGAGCTTTCTTT. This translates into CASSPGHKVGGAFF.

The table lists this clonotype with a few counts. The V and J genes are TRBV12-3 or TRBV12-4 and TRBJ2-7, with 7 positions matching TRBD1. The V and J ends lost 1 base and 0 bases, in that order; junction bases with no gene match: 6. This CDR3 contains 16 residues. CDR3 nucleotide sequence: TGTGCCAGCAGTTTAGGTAGGGGGCGCGTCTCCTACGAGCAGTACTTC. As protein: CASSLGRGRVSYEQYF.

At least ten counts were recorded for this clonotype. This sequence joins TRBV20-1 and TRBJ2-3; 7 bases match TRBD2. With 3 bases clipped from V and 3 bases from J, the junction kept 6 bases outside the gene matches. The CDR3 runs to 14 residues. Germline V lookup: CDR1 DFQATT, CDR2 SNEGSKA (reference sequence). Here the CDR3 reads CSARGGSGTDTQYF. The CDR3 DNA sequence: TGCAGTGCTAGGGGGGGGAGTGGAACAGATACGCAGTATTTT.